The 21 T cell receptor beta chains listed next were all sequenced from one sample in a study of T cells in Graves' hyperthyroidism and ophthalmopathy. Amplification targeted TCR beta CDR3 regions from RNA transcripts. First-round RT-PCR of the TCR CDR3 relied on the HTBI primer set. TCRdb independently ran MiXCR on the multiplex PCR reads; one entry per CDR3 protein. The sample consists of about 710,000 distinct CDR3 sequences, roughly 17% of them appearing once. The sample comprised blood. These receptors were obtained from a young man with Graves' hyperthyroidism.

The chain couples TRBV25-1 to TRBJ1-1; a possible D gene is TRBD1 (5 bases). This CDR3 contains 16 residues. Germline V gene lookup returns CDR1 MGHDK and CDR2 SYGVNS. The germline V and J ends were trimmed by 6 bases and 1 base, with 18 bases remaining between them. CDR3 nucleotides: TGTGCCAGCAGCGGAGACAAAGGGGCGACGAACACTGAAGCTTTCTTT. Protein sequence: CASSGDKGATNTEAFF.

This clonotype was seen only a few times. V is TRBV20-1 and J is TRBJ2-7; 9 bases are shared with TRBD2. Trimming removed 6 bases from V and 5 bases from J; junction bases left unmatched: 11. The germline gives CDR1 DFQATT, CDR2 SNEGSKA (reference sequence). This CDR3 is 14 amino acids long. The chain's CDR3 is CSASPRGRANEQYF. As DNA, the CDR3 is TGCAGTGCGAGTCCCCGCGGGAGGGCCAACGAGCAGTACTTC.

This clonotype was detected ten times or more. The chain couples TRBV28 to TRBJ2-4, with TRBD1 identical over 10 bases. The CDR3 contains 16 residues. V shed 6 bases, J shed 6 bases, and the junction held 11 bases outside the gene matches. Germline V gene lookup returns CDR1 MDHEN and CDR2 SYDVKM. CDR3 sequence (DNA): TGTGCCAGCAGCCCCGGGACAGGGGTGTTCGGAAACATTCAGTACTTC. This encodes CASSPGTGVFGNIQYF.

This clonotype was seen many times. The V gene is TRBV20-1, the J gene TRBJ2-7, with a weak D call TRBD2 (5 bases). The V gene's germline CDR1 is DFQATT and CDR2 SNEGSKA (reference sequence). Trimming took off 2 bases at V and 7 bases at J, with 12 bases between the two ends. This CDR3 contains 12 residues. The CDR3 DNA follows: TGCAGTGCTAGATCATCGGGATTAGAGCAGTACTTC. Amino acids: CSARSSGLEQYF.

This clonotype occurred many times. V gene TRBV3-1 combines with J gene TRBJ2-2; D is unresolved. Germline-derived CDR1 and CDR2 are LGHDT and YNNKEL (reference sequence). With 4 bases removed from V and 5 bases from J, the gap between germline ends came to 8 bases. This CDR3 is built from 13 residues. CDR3 in amino acids: CASSRGGTGELFF. Written as DNA, the CDR3 is TGTGCCAGCAGCCGCGGTGGGACCGGGGAGCTGTTTTTT.

V and J are TRBV30 and TRBJ1-2; the D is unclear. The germline V gene has CDR1 GTSNPN and CDR2 SVGIG (reference sequence). The CDR3 length is 14 residues. The V end lost 0 bases, the J end lost 4 bases, and 12 bases lay between the germline ends. In DNA, the CDR3 is TGTGCCTGGAGTGTAGGAGGGCTTCGCTATGGCTACACCTTC. Its translation: CAWSVGGLRYGYTF.

V usage is TRBV29-1 and J usage is TRBJ1-5, with a tentative D call TRBD1 (5 bases). Germline CDR1 and CDR2: SQVTM and ANQGSEA. V lost 6 bases and J 1 base, leaving 10 bases between the germline ends. The CDR3 is 13 amino acids. The CDR3, as DNA: TGCAGCGTGGGCCGGGACAGCAATCAGCCCCAGCATTTT. Translation: CSVGRDSNQPQHF.

This clonotype turned up a few times. This sequence joins TRBV7-9 and TRBJ2-7, with 7 bases identical to TRBD1. The CDR3 sequence is 17 residues long. Trimming at V came to 2 bases and at J to 1 base, leaving 11 bases not matched to a gene. Per the germline V gene, CDR1 is SEHNR and CDR2 is FQNEAQ (reference sequence). DNA for the CDR3: TGTGCCAGCAGCTTAAGGTCCGGGGCAGGGGGTTCCTACGAGCAGTACTTC. It encodes CASSLRSGAGGSYEQYF.

This clonotype was detected many times. V usage is TRBV7-9 and J usage is TRBJ2-7, with 14 bases that match TRBD2. J lost 4 bases, V lost 5 bases, and 16 bases had no gene match. The CDR3 spans 19 residues. Germline CDR1 SEHNR, CDR2 FQNEAQ (reference sequence). In nucleotides, the CDR3 is TGTGCCAGCAGCGTTCGGACTAGCGGGAGGTCCCCCGCGGGATACGAGCAGTACTTC. Protein sequence: CASSVRTSGRSPAGYEQYF.

Ten or more counts support this clonotype. One end of the junction does not line up with germline, which may come from a read error. The rearrangement links TRBV2 to TRBJ2-1, with 10 bases that match TRBD2. This CDR3 spans 11 amino acids. The germline V gene encodes CDR1 SNHLY and CDR2 FYNNEI. The CDR3: CASRLAGAILF. The CDR3 DNA sequence: TGTGCCAGCAGGCTAGCGGGAGCGATCCTCTTC.

The chain uses TRBV10-3 and TRBJ2-1, with 9 bases lining up with TRBD2. The CDR3 loop spans 13 amino acids. V shed 7 bases, J shed 5 bases, and the junction held 3 bases outside the gene matches. Germline-derived CDR1 and CDR2 are ENHRY and SYGVKD. The chain's CDR3 is CAITAGGDNEQFF. As DNA, the CDR3 is TGTGCCATCACGGCGGGAGGGGACAATGAGCAGTTCTTC.

This clonotype appeared many times. The chain links TRBV28 to TRBJ2-5; D might be TRBD2 (5 bases). The CDR3 contains 14 residues. Germline CDR1 and CDR2: MDHEN and SYDVKM. Deletions cut 1 base from V and 5 bases from J, with 11 bases between. The CDR3 loop is CASSLSAGGETQYF. The CDR3 DNA reads as TGTGCCAGCAGTTTATCGGCAGGCGGGGAGACCCAGTACTTC.

This clonotype was seen at least ten times. The chain employs TRBV7-6 and TRBJ2-1; 11 nucleotides agree with TRBD2. The CDR3 is 15 residues long. The V and J ends lost 2 bases and 5 bases, in that order; junction bases with no gene match: 2. The germline gives CDR1 SGHVS, CDR2 FNYEAQ. In DNA form, the CDR3 reads TGTGCCAGCAGCTTAACTAGCGGGGGAGACAATGAGCAGTTCTTC. It codes for CASSLTSGGDNEQFF.

The CDR3 region has the DNA TGCGCCAGCACCCCCGGTAGCGGGAGGGCCCAGCACGAGCAGTACTTC. This encodes CASTPGSGRAQHEQYF. The chain uses TRBV5-1 and TRBJ2-7, with TRBD2 identical over 11 bases. V was pared by 6 bases and J by 5 bases, with 13 bases of the junction left unmatched. Germline V gene lookup returns CDR1 SGHRS and CDR2 YFSETQ. The CDR3 contains 16 residues.

This clonotype was seen many times. The gene calls are TRBV4-2 and TRBJ2-2, with 12 bases matching TRBD2. Per germline, CDR1 LGHNA and CDR2 YNFKEQ. The V and J ends lost 3 bases and 7 bases, in that order; junction bases with no gene match: 6. CDR3 length: 16 amino acids. CDR3 DNA sequence: TGTGCCAGCAGCCACTGGACTAGCGGGAAAAGCGGGGAGCTGTTTTTT. It codes for CASSHWTSGKSGELFF.

V is TRBV6-2 or TRBV6-3 and J is TRBJ2-3; maybe TRBD2 (6 bases). Germline lookup yields CDR1 MNHEY and CDR2 SVGEGT. This CDR3 region has 15 residues. With 7 bases removed from V and 0 bases from J, the gap between germline ends came to 14 bases. In nucleotides, the CDR3 is TGTGCCAGCAACACGGGGGATTGGAGCACAGATACGCAGTATTTT. Its protein product is CASNTGDWSTDTQYF.

This clonotype was seen at least ten times. A much larger clone lies one base from this, so it may be a read error. The V call is TRBV2, the J call TRBJ1-1; D not resolved. The V end was cut by 5 bases, the J end by 1 base, with 8 bases between. CDR1 is SNHLY, CDR2 FYNNEI, per germline. This CDR3 region has 13 residues. This CDR3 is CASSSAGNTEAFF. Written as DNA, the CDR3 is TGTGCCAGCAGTTCAGCGGGGAACACTGAAGCTTTCTTT.

This clonotype was picked up many times. The chain employs TRBV28 and TRBJ2-3; 11 nucleotides align to TRBD1. Germline V gene data show CDR1 as MDHEN and CDR2 as SYDVKM. The CDR3 is 16 amino acids. Losses at the gene ends were 5 bases for V and 2 bases for J; bases not matched to a gene: 6. CDR3 sequence: CASSAWDRGSTDTQYF. CDR3 DNA: TGTGCCAGCAGTGCTTGGGACAGGGGGTCCACAGATACGCAGTATTTT. Combining the CDR3 with reference TRBV28 and TRBJ2-3 gives the whole variable domain DVKVTQSSRYLVKRTGEKVFLECVQDMDHENMFWYRQDPGLGLRLIYFSYDVKMKEKGDIPEGYSVSREKKERFSLILESASTNQTSMYLCASSAWDRGSTDTQYFGPGTRLTVL.

A note on this clonotype: A single base separates this from a much larger clone, so it may be a read error. The CDR3 here is CASSSRDRGSYNEQFF. CDR3 in DNA: TGTGCCAGCAGCTCCCGGGACAGGGGCTCCTACAATGAGCAGTTCTTC. The V gene is TRBV11-2, the J gene TRBJ2-1, with 10 bases fitting TRBD1. V was pared by 4 bases and J by 0 bases, with 3 bases of the junction left unmatched. Germline values: CDR1 SGHAT, CDR2 FQNNGV. This CDR3 region has 16 residues. Based on the CDR3 plus reference TRBV11-2 and TRBJ2-1, the full variable domain is EAGVAQSPRYKIIEKRQSVAFWCNPISGHATLYWYQQILGQGPKLLIQFQNNGVVDDSQLPKDRFSAERLKGVDSTLKIQPAKLEDSAVYLCASSSRDRGSYNEQFFGPGTRLTVL.

This clonotype was found many times. The V call is TRBV9, the J call TRBJ2-3; 10 bases fit TRBD1. The CDR3 sequence is 16 residues long. The J segment lost 4 bases and the V segment lost 3 bases, leaving 8 bases of the junction unmatched. The germline CDR1 and CDR2 sequences are SGDLS and YYNGEE. CDR3 in amino acids: CASSATGGYSADTQYF. CDR3 in DNA: TGTGCCAGCAGCGCGACAGGGGGCTATAGCGCAGATACGCAGTATTTT.

This clonotype was counted only a few times. At one of its ends the junction is not consistent with the germline gene, which may arise from a read error. The chain combines TRBV7-2 with TRBJ2-5; 10 nucleotides align to TRBD2. CDR3 size: 15 residues. Germline V gene data show CDR1 as SGHTA and CDR2 as FQGNSA. The chain's CDR3 is CANSTRLAGKETQYF. The DNA for the CDR3 is TGTGCCAACAGCACCAGACTAGCGGGTAAAGAGACCCAGTACTTC.